This T cell receptor (beta chain) was documented in a study of identical twins. Findings of the study overall: Reduced insertions were recorded for abundant cord blood beta clonotypes, with no such pattern in memory repertoires. It was cross-sectional statistical analysis, not following the same donors, that the conclusions relied on.

Remarks on this clonotype: Its antigen is not identified.

Germline V gene lookup returns CDR1 SGHTA and CDR2 FQGTGA. The CDR3 runs 14 residues. The V and J ends lost 5 bases and 3 bases respectively, with 13 bases between them. Template switching added a universal primer binding site, and final cDNA carried unique molecular identifiers. MiXCR, run by TCRdb on the 5' RACE reads, gives a single entry per CDR3 protein. The repertoire holds 450,000 to 600,000 distinct CDR3 sequences, approximately 20% seen once, with 0.48% in the top ten. These data were also filed under a second study, of yellow fever vaccine responses in identical twins.

The chain recombines TRBV7-3 with TRBJ1-1; D remains unclear. Sequences were obtained from CD4+ T cells sorted from blood. The receptor comes from a young woman in good health. The chain's CDR3 is CASSPSIGDTEAFF. The CDR3 DNA follows: TGTGCCAGCAGCCCGTCAATTGGTGACACTGAAGCTTTCTTT.